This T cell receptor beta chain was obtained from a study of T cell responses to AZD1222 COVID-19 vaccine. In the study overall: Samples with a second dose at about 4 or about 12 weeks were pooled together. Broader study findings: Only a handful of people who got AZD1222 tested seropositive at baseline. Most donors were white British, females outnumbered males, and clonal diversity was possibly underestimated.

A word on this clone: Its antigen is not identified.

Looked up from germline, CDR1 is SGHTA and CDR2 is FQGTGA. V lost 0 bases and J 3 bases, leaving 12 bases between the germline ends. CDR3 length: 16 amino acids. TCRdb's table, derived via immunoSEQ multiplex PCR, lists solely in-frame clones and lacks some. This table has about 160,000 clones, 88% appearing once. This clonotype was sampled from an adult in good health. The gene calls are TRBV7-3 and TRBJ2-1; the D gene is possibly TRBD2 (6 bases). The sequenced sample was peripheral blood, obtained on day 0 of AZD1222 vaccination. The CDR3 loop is CASSLTGGTDYNEQFF. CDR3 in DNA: TGTGCCAGCAGCTTAACCGGAGGGACCGACTACAATGAGCAGTTCTTC. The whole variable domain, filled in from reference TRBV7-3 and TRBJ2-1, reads GAGVSQTPSNKVTEKGKYVELRCDPISGHTALYWYRQSLGQGPEFLIYFQGTGAADDSGLPNDRFFAVRPEGSVSTLKIQRTERGDSAVYLCASSLTGGTDYNEQFFGPGTRLTVL.